These 10 T cell receptor beta chains came from one sample sequenced in a study of blood T cell repertoires in COVID-19. TCRdb's copy holds only in-frame clones and misses some; the assay was immunoSEQ multiplex PCR. The sample has approximately 250,000 clones; around nine tenths are singletons. The sequencing sample was made of peripheral blood. The source is a man aged 35 to 55 with active or convalescent COVID-19.

The V and J genes are TRBV6-2 or TRBV6-3 and TRBJ2-7; 8 bases fit TRBD2. V lost 2 bases and J lost 7; bases outside the gene matches: 4. The germline V gene has CDR1 MNHEY and CDR2 SVGEGT. The CDR3 contains 13 residues. CDR3 sequence: CASSYRGGGEQYF. CDR3 nucleotide sequence: TGTGCCAGCAGTTACCGGGGCGGGGGGGAGCAGTACTTC.

The chain uses TRBV10-1 and TRBJ2-7, with 11 bases lining up with TRBD1. Per germline, CDR1 WNHNN and CDR2 SYGVQD (reference sequence). The CDR3 runs 14 residues. J was trimmed by 6 bases and V by 6 bases; bases with no gene match: 7. CDR3 coding DNA: TGCGCCAGCAGCCTGGACAGGGGGCGTGCCGAGCAGTACTTC. Protein sequence: CASSLDRGRAEQYF.

The chain carries TRBV5-4 and TRBJ2-7, with no clear D. Germline V lookup: CDR1 SGHNT, CDR2 YYREEE (reference sequence). The CDR3 is 14 amino acids. The V and J ends lost 0 bases and 7 bases respectively, with 14 bases between them. The CDR3 loop is CASSLANPSEEQYF. The CDR3 DNA is TGTGCCAGCAGCTTGGCCAACCCATCTGAGGAGCAGTACTTC.

This clone was seen once. The chain has TRBV28 and TRBJ1-2, with a tentative D call TRBD1 (6 bases). CDR3 length: 15 amino acids. Germline values: CDR1 MDHEN, CDR2 SYDVKM. The ends were cut back, 3 bases at V and 5 bases at J, with 16 bases in the middle. CDR3: CASSLGRGISYGYTF. The CDR3 DNA is TGTGCCAGCAGTTTGGGCAGGGGAATTTCGTATGGCTACACCTTC.

The V call is TRBV7-6, the J call TRBJ1-1, with 10 bases matching TRBD1. This CDR3 contains 17 residues. J gave up 4 bases and V 5 bases, and 13 bases lay outside the gene matches. Germline V lookup: CDR1 SGHVS, CDR2 FNYEAQ. CDR3 sequence (DNA): TGTGCCAGCAGCCCAGGGACAGGGGCCACTTGGGGCACTGAAGCTTTCTTT. Protein product: CASSPGTGATWGTEAFF.

V gene TRBV6-5 combines with J gene TRBJ1-1; D not certain. Germline V gene lookup returns CDR1 MNHEY and CDR2 SVGAGI. The CDR3 has 15 residues. The V end lost 5 bases, the J end lost 1 base, and 14 bases lay between the germline ends. The CDR3: CASSPGEAGNTEAFF. The CDR3 DNA reads TGTGCCAGCAGTCCCGGGGAGGCGGGGAACACTGAAGCTTTCTTT.

Written as DNA, the CDR3 is TGTGCCAGCAGCATACAGGCGAACACTGAAGCTTTCTTT. This sequence encodes CASSIQANTEAFF. The chain links TRBV11-2 to TRBJ1-1, with D perhaps TRBD1 (5 bases). The CDR3 sequence is 13 residues long. V lost 5 bases and J lost 1, with 8 bases in between. Germline CDR1 and CDR2: SGHAT and FQNNGV. The complete variable domain, with remaining parts taken from reference TRBV11-2 and TRBJ1-1, reads EAGVAQSPRYKIIEKRQSVAFWCNPISGHATLYWYQQILGQGPKLLIQFQNNGVVDDSQLPKDRFSAERLKGVDSTLKIQPAKLEDSAVYLCASSIQANTEAFFGQGTRLTVV.

The J gene is TRBJ1-5, the V gene TRBV5-1; 7 positions agree with TRBD1. Germline lookup yields CDR1 SGHRS and CDR2 YFSETQ. The CDR3 totals 13 residues. After removal of 6 bases from V and 5 bases from J, the junction contained 5 bases not matched to a gene. The CDR3 DNA sequence: TGCGCCAGCACCGACAGGGTTGATCAGCCCCAGCATTTT. Protein: CASTDRVDQPQHF.

V usage is TRBV9 and J usage is TRBJ2-1, with 14 positions matching TRBD2. Germline CDR1 reads SGDLS; CDR2 reads YYNGEE. The CDR3 consists of 18 residues. Trimming cost V 3 bases and J 0 bases; bases outside gene matches: 5. CDR3 coding DNA: TGTGCCAGCAGCGGACTAGCGGGGGGGTCCAGCTCCTACAATGAGCAGTTCTTC. Translation: CASSGLAGGSSSYNEQFF.

The CDR3 nucleotides are TGTGCCAGCAGCCGACAGGGTTTAGCGGAAAAACTGTTTTTT. Protein product: CASSRQGLAEKLFF. The J gene is TRBJ1-4, the V gene TRBV14, with TRBD1 matching 7 bases. CDR1 and CDR2 from the germline V gene are SGHDN and FVKESK. The CDR3 extends over 14 amino acids. V lost 4 bases, J lost 8 bases, and 7 bases stayed unmatched.